This passage covers 25 T cell receptor beta chains from one sample sequenced in a study of cytotoxic CD8 clonotypes in ibrutinib-treated CLL. TCRdb keeps only in-frame clones here, not all; method: immunoSEQ multiplex PCR. The sample contains 45,000 to 70,000 clones, 56% of which appear only once. The sample consisted of PBMCs, taken after 24 months of ibrutinib treatment. These receptors were taken from a human donor with chronic lymphocytic leukemia.

The chain joins TRBV2 to TRBJ2-7, with 12 bases matching TRBD1. There are 15 residues in the CDR3. J lost 4 bases, V lost 4 bases, and 5 bases had no gene match. Germline V lookup: CDR1 SNHLY, CDR2 FYNNEI. CDR3 nucleotides: TGTGCCAGCAGTGGCCGGGACAGGGGGCTTTACGAGCAGTACGTC. Translation gives CASSGRDRGLYEQYV.

The chain links TRBV6-5 to TRBJ1-4, with 10 bases fitting TRBD1. With V trimmed by 0 bases and J by 8 bases, 3 bases remained unmatched. CDR1 is MNHEY and CDR2 is SVGAGI in the germline V gene. The CDR3 is made up of 15 amino acids. As DNA, the CDR3 is TGTGCCAGCAGTTACTCCGGGACAGGGGCGGAAAAACTGTTTTTT. It codes for CASSYSGTGAEKLFF.

This clone was seen only a few times. The chain links TRBV6-1 to TRBJ1-1; no definite D call. The CDR3 length is 12 residues. Deletions cut 6 bases from V and 1 base from J, with 6 bases between. Germline values: CDR1 MNHNS, CDR2 SASEGT. CDR3 nucleotide sequence: TGTGCCAGCAGCCGGGGGAACACTGAAGCTTTCTTT. Translating gives CASSRGNTEAFF.

The gene calls are TRBV28 and TRBJ2-1; D call uncertain. The CDR3 contains 14 residues. The germline CDR1 and CDR2 sequences are MDHEN and SYDVKM. Trimming removed 7 bases at V and 6 bases at J, with 16 bases between. DNA for the CDR3: TGTGCCAGCACCCGACCCATTAGCAGCAATGAGCAGTTCTTC. This gives the protein CASTRPISSNEQFF.

V gene TRBV11-2 combines with J gene TRBJ2-6; D remains ambiguous. Trimming took 1 base from V and 1 from J, leaving 5 bases between them. CDR3 length: 15 amino acids. CDR1 and CDR2 (germline): SGHAT, FQNNGV. DNA of the CDR3: TGTGCCAGCAGCTTAGTAGGGTCTGGGGCCAACGTCCTGACTTTC. Amino acid sequence: CASSLVGSGANVLTF.

This rearrangement joins TRBV27 to TRBJ2-1; D remains unclear. V shed 6 bases and J shed 9 bases, with 18 bases lying between them. The CDR3 extends over 14 amino acids. The V gene's germline CDR1 is MNHEY and CDR2 SMNVEV (reference sequence). The CDR3 DNA sequence: TGTGCCAGCAGGATCCTCCAGTGGACGGGTGAGCAGTTCTTC. It encodes CASRILQWTGEQFF.

This clone was detected only a few times. The chain employs TRBV5-4 and TRBJ2-3, with 11 bases matching TRBD2. From germline, CDR1 is SGHNT and CDR2 YYREEE (reference sequence). V dropped 3 bases and J dropped 0; count of bases not matched to a gene: 12. The CDR3 has 19 amino acids. CDR3: CASSSTPAGLAASTDTQYF. The CDR3 nucleotides read TGTGCCAGCAGCTCAACCCCCGCGGGACTAGCGGCGAGCACAGATACGCAGTATTTT.

J is TRBJ2-3 and V is TRBV10-1, with D possibly matching TRBD2 (5 bases). This CDR3 is built from 14 residues. CDR1 is WNHNN and CDR2 is SYGVQD in the germline V gene (reference sequence). The V end was cut by 5 bases, the J end by 2 bases, with 11 bases between. CDR3 bases: TGCGCCAGCAGTCGGGAAAGGGTCACAGATACGCAGTATTTT. Translating gives CASSRERVTDTQYF.

The chain links TRBV11-2 to TRBJ2-5; 8 bases are a match to TRBD2. Germline CDR1 is SGHAT and CDR2 is FQNNGV. J was trimmed by 6 bases and V by 9 bases; bases with no gene match: 6. The CDR3 spans 12 residues. CDR3 loop: CASREGRQTQYF. CDR3 nucleotide sequence: TGTGCCAGTCGGGAGGGCCGACAGACCCAGTACTTC. The full variable domain, with the rest looked up from reference TRBV11-2 and TRBJ2-5, is EAGVAQSPRYKIIEKRQSVAFWCNPISGHATLYWYQQILGQGPKLLIQFQNNGVVDDSQLPKDRFSAERLKGVDSTLKIQPAKLEDSAVYLCASREGRQTQYFGPGTRLLVL.

The rearrangement joins TRBV6-1 to TRBJ2-7; D is undetermined. The CDR3 totals 12 residues. The germline V gene encodes CDR1 MNHNS and CDR2 SASEGT. V gave up 2 bases and J gave up 6 bases, with 8 bases separating them. The CDR3 loop is CASSEISSEQYF. CDR3 DNA sequence: TGTGCCAGCAGTGAAATAAGTTCCGAGCAGTACTTC.

The rearrangement links TRBV2 to TRBJ2-2; no firm D call. The length of the CDR3 is 15 residues. Germline CDR1 SNHLY, CDR2 FYNNEI. V lost 7 bases and J 1 base, leaving 13 bases between the germline ends. DNA for the CDR3: TGTGCCAGCAAGGTATCCGCTCGGAACACCGGGGAGCTGTTTTTT. Translated, it gives CASKVSARNTGELFF.

This chain connects TRBV7-2 to TRBJ2-2, with a possible D match to TRBD1 (5 bases). Trimming took off 2 bases at V and 7 bases at J, with 14 bases between the two ends. The V gene's germline CDR1 is SGHTA and CDR2 FQGNSA. The CDR3 spans 15 residues. This chain's CDR3 is CASSLKLWGGGELFF. In DNA, the CDR3 is TGTGCCAGCAGCTTAAAGCTGTGGGGCGGCGGGGAGCTGTTTTTT.

This rearrangement joins TRBV19 to TRBJ1-2; 10 bases map to TRBD1. Trimming removed 8 bases from V and 7 bases from J; junction bases left unmatched: 10. Germline CDR1 LNHDA, CDR2 SQIVND (reference sequence). This CDR3 has 14 amino acids. CDR3 nucleotide sequence: TGTGCCAGTTCACTCGGGACAGGGGCAGGTGGCTACACCTTC. Its protein is CASSLGTGAGGYTF.

This clone was seen at least ten times. The chain links TRBV28 to TRBJ2-3, with 8 bases fitting TRBD2. The junction had 6 bases not matched to a gene; V was cut back by 2 bases and J by 2 bases. CDR1 and CDR2 from the germline V gene are MDHEN and SYDVKM. CDR3 length: 16 amino acids. Here the CDR3 reads CASSLVGAGDTDTQYF. For the CDR3, the DNA is TGTGCCAGCAGTTTAGTTGGAGCGGGAGACACAGATACGCAGTATTTT. The full variable domain, completed using reference TRBV28 and TRBJ2-3, is DVKVTQSSRYLVKRTGEKVFLECVQDMDHENMFWYRQDPGLGLRLIYFSYDVKMKEKGDIPEGYSVSREKKERFSLILESASTNQTSMYLCASSLVGAGDTDTQYFGPGTRLTVL.

This rearrangement joins TRBV5-1 to TRBJ2-3, with TRBD1 matching over 7 bases. This CDR3 has 15 amino acids. The trim removed 2 bases at V and 2 bases at J, leaving 5 bases unmatched. Germline loops: CDR1 SGHRS, CDR2 YFSETQ. The CDR3 region has the DNA TGCGCCAGCAGCTTTACAGGGGACCACACAGATACGCAGTATTTT. Its translation: CASSFTGDHTDTQYF. Together with reference TRBV5-1 and TRBJ2-3, the CDR3 gives the full variable domain: KAGVTQTPRYLIKTRGQQVTLSCSPISGHRSVSWYQQTPGQGLQFLFEYFSETQRNKGNFPGRFSGRQFSNSRSEMNVSTLELGDSALYLCASSFTGDHTDTQYFGPGTRLTVL.

The chain combines TRBV27 with TRBJ2-7; the match to TRBD2 covers 7 bases. This CDR3 comprises 13 residues. CDR1 and CDR2 from the germline V gene are MNHEY and SMNVEV (reference sequence). V was clipped by 4 bases and J by 4 bases; unmatched bases: 4. The CDR3 spells CASSSSGVYEQYF. The DNA for the CDR3 is TGTGCCAGCAGTTCTAGCGGAGTTTACGAGCAGTACTTC.

The table lists this clone with a few counts. The chain joins TRBV5-1 to TRBJ2-2; maybe TRBD2 (7 bases). Looked up from germline, CDR1 is SGHRS and CDR2 is YFSETQ. With 8 bases removed from V and 2 bases from J, the gap between germline ends came to 28 bases. The length of the CDR3 is 19 residues. CDR3 nucleotide sequence: TGCGCCAGTACAAAAGCGGGGACATCCCATCACCCAAACACCGGGGAGCTGTTTTTT. Encoded protein: CASTKAGTSHHPNTGELFF.

The rearrangement links TRBV7-9 to TRBJ1-3; 7 positions agree with TRBD1. This CDR3 region has 15 residues. The J segment lost 4 bases and the V segment lost 7 bases, leaving 10 bases of the junction unmatched. Germline V gene sequence: CDR1 SEHNR, CDR2 FQNEAQ (reference sequence). CDR3 residues: CASNWRGQDGNTIYF. The CDR3 DNA reads TGTGCCAGCAACTGGAGGGGGCAGGACGGAAACACCATATATTTT.

The V and J genes are TRBV7-9 and TRBJ2-1; D remains ambiguous. V was trimmed by 3 bases and J by 6 bases, leaving 9 bases between them. Looked up from germline, CDR1 is SEHNR and CDR2 is FQNEAQ (reference sequence). The CDR3 is 13 amino acids. The CDR3 spells CASSLIGSNEQFF. CDR3 coding DNA: TGTGCCAGCAGCTTGATAGGTAGCAATGAGCAGTTCTTC.

The genes are TRBV14 and TRBJ2-5; 13 positions agree with TRBD2. V lost 5 bases and J lost 3; bases outside the gene matches: 6. From germline, CDR1 is SGHDN and CDR2 FVKESK. The CDR3 has 16 amino acids. The CDR3 loop is CASSRTSGGNKETQYF. In DNA form, the CDR3 reads TGTGCCAGCAGCAGGACTAGCGGGGGAAACAAAGAGACCCAGTACTTC. The whole variable domain, remainder taken from reference TRBV14 and TRBJ2-5, is EAGVTQFPSHSVIEKGQTVTLRCDPISGHDNLYWYRRVMGKEIKFLLHFVKESKQDESGMPNNRFLAERTGGTYSTLKVQPAELEDSGVYFCASSRTSGGNKETQYFGPGTRLLVL.

The chain carries TRBV6-5 and TRBJ1-6, with 7 positions matching TRBD1. Trimming cost V 6 bases and J 9 bases; bases outside gene matches: 5. CDR3 length equals 13 residues. Germline CDR1 reads MNHEY; CDR2 reads SVGAGI. This CDR3 is CASRYRGGSPLHF. DNA of the CDR3: TGTGCCAGCAGATACAGGGGAGGTTCACCCCTCCACTTT.

This clone has a single count. The chain combines TRBV2 with TRBJ1-2, with D maybe TRBD1 (6 bases). Germline V CDR1 and CDR2: SNHLY, FYNNEI. The V and J ends lost 8 bases and 4 bases respectively, with 11 bases between them. The CDR3 has 12 amino acids. For the CDR3, the DNA is TGTGCCAGCCAACAGGGTCTCTATGGCTACACCTTC. Encoded protein: CASQQGLYGYTF.

The CDR3 nucleotides are TGTGCTAGTGGTTTGAGGGATGAGCAGTTCTTC. It yields the protein CASGLRDEQFF. V and J are TRBV12-5 and TRBJ2-1; no clear D gene. V shed 2 bases and J shed 8 bases, with 4 bases lying between them. This CDR3 spans 11 amino acids. The V gene's germline CDR1 is LGHNT and CDR2 FRNRAP.

The chain combines TRBV5-1 with TRBJ2-5; weak D call: TRBD2 (5 bases). Trimming left V 0 bases short and J 6 bases short, with 12 bases between. Germline-derived CDR1 and CDR2 are SGHRS and YFSETQ. The CDR3 covers 14 residues. The CDR3 loop is CASSLERAAKTQYF. CDR3 in DNA: TGCGCCAGCAGCTTGGAGAGGGCAGCAAAGACCCAGTACTTC.

This clone was seen ten or more times. V is TRBV6-1 and J is TRBJ1-5, with TRBD1 identical over 11 bases. This CDR3 contains 14 residues. CDR1 and CDR2 (germline): MNHNS, SASEGT. Trimming removed 6 bases from V and 7 bases from J; junction bases left unmatched: 5. CDR3 residues: CASSWTGGEQPQHF. CDR3 nucleotide sequence: TGTGCCAGCAGCTGGACAGGGGGCGAACAGCCCCAGCATTTT.